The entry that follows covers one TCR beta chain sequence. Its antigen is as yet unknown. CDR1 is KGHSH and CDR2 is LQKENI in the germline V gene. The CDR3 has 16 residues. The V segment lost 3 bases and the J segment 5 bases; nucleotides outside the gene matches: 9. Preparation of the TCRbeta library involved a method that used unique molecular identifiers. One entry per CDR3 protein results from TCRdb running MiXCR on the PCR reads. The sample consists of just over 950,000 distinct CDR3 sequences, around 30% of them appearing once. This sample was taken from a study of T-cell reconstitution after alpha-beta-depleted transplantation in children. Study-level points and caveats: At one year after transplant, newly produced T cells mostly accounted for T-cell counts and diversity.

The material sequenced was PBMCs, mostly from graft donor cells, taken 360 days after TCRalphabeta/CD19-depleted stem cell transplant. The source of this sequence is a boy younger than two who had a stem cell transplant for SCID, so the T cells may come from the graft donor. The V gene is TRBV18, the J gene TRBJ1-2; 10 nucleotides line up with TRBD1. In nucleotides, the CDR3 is TGTGCCAGCTCACCCTACGGGACAGGGGAACCGTATGGCTACACCTTC. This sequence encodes CASSPYGTGEPYGYTF.